This T cell receptor (beta chain) was identified during a study of human thymus T cells. Data came from immunoSEQ multiplex PCR; TCRdb stores just in-frame clones and leaves some out. In the table there are roughly 130,000 clones, around 94% of which are singletons. The CDR3 loop spans 18 amino acids. With 3 bases clipped from V and 0 bases from J, the junction kept 7 bases outside the gene matches. Germline CDR1 LGHNA, CDR2 YSLEER. Resected material from corrective heart surgery provided the thymus tissue analysed. The sequenced sample consisted of thymus tissue. This chain joins TRBV4-3 and TRBJ2-2; 10 bases are shared with TRBD1. The TCR sequence derives from a boy under two years old with a congenital heart defect but otherwise immunologically healthy. The CDR3 is CASSHRLTGGPNTGELFF. For the CDR3, the DNA is TGCGCCAGCAGCCACCGATTGACAGGGGGCCCGAACACCGGGGAGCTGTTTTTT.